This TCR beta chain was identified in a study of T-cell memory formation after mild COVID-19. The J segment lost 7 bases and the V segment lost 5 bases, leaving 9 bases of the junction unmatched. CDR1 and CDR2 from the germline V gene are DFQATT and SNEGSKA (reference sequence). The CDR3 covers 15 residues. A single record per CDR3 protein comes from TCRdb applying MiXCR to the 5' RACE reads. Here the sample spans 300,000 to 400,000 distinct CDR3 sequences, 21% being singletons. The sample holds a few counts of this clonotype. Its antigen remains unknown. Study conclusions and caveats: CD8+ contracting clones occupied EMRA, while CD4+ ones occupied mainly CM and EM. Researchers found some responding clones in pre-infection memory, a sign that cross-reactive memory joined.

The chain has TRBV20-1 and TRBJ2-1; 12 nucleotides line up with TRBD2. This TCR was recovered from an adult woman who had mild COVID-19 (a few samples of this study predate the infection). Cell type and time point are not known. The material sequenced was PBMCs or a T cell subset sorted from them (not recorded which). The CDR3, as DNA: TGCAGTGCTGAGAAGACTAGCGGGAGTAGGAATGAGCAGTTCTTC. Its translation: CSAEKTSGSRNEQFF.